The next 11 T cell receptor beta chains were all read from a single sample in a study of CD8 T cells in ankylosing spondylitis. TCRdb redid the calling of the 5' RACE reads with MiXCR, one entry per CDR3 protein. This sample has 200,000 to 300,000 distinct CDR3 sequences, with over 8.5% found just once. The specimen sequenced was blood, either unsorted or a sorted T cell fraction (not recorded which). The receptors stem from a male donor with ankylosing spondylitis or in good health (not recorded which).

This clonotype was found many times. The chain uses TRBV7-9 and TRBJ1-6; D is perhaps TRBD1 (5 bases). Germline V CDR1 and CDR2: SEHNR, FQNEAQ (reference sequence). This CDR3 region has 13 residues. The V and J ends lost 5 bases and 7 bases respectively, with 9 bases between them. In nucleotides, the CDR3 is TGTGCCAGCAGCCCCGGGGGGAATTCACCCCTCCACTTT. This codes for CASSPGGNSPLHF.

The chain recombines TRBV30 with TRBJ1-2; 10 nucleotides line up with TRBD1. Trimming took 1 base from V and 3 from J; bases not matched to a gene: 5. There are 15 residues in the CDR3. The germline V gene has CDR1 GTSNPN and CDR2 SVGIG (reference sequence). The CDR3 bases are TGTGCCTGGAGTGGGGGACAGGGGACTTACTATGGCTACACCTTC. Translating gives CAWSGGQGTYYGYTF.

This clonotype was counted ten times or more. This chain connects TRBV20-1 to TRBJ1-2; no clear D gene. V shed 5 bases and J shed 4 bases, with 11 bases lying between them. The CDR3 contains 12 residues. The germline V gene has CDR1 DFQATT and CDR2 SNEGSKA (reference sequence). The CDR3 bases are TGCAGTGCTTCACAGTCCCTCTATGGCTACACCTTC. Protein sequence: CSASQSLYGYTF.

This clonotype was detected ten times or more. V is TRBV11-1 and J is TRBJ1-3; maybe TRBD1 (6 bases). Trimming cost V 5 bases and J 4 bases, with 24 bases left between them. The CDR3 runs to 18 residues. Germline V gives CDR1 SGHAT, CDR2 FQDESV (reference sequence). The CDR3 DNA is TGTGCCAGCAGCCCCCTCTTGGGGGGCGATGGGAGAGGAAACACCATATATTTT. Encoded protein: CASSPLLGGDGRGNTIYF.

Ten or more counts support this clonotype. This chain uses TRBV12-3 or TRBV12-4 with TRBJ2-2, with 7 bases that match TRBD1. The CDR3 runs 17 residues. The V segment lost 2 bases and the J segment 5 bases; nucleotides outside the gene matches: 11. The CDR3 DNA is TGTGCCAGCAGTTTATATAAAGGGGGCGATAGAACCGGGGAGCTGTTTTTT. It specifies CASSLYKGGDRTGELFF.

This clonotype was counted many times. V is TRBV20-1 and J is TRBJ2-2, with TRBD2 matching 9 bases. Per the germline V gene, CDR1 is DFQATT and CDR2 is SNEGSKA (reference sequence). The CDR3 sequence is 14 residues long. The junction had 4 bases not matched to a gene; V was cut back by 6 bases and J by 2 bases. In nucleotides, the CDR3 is TGCAGTGCGTCGACTAGCGGAAACACCGGGGAGCTGTTTTTT. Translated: CSASTSGNTGELFF.

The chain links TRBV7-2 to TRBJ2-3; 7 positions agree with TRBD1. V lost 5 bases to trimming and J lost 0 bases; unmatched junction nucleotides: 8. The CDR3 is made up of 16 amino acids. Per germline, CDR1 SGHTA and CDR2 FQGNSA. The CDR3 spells CASSTNRGGSTDTQYF. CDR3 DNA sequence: TGTGCCAGCAGCACGAACAGGGGTGGAAGCACAGATACGCAGTATTTT.

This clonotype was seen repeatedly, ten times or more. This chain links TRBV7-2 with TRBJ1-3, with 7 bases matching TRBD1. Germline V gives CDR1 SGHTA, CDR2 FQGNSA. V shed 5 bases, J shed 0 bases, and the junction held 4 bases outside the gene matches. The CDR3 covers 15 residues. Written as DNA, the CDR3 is TGTGCCAGCAGCGCCGGGACAGTCTCTGGAAACACCATATATTTT. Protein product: CASSAGTVSGNTIYF.

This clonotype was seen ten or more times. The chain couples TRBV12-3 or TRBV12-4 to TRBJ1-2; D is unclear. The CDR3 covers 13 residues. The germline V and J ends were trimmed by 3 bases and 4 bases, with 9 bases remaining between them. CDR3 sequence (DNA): TGTGCCAGCAGTTTTTTGTCCCCCTATGGCTACACCTTC. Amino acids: CASSFLSPYGYTF.

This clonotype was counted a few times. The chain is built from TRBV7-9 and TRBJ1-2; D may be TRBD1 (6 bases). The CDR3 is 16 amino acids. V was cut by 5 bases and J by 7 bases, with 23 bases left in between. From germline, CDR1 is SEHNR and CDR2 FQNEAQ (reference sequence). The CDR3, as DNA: TGTGCCAGCAGCCCGAGTGTGGGGGCCCGGCACGGTGGCTACACCTTC. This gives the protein CASSPSVGARHGGYTF.

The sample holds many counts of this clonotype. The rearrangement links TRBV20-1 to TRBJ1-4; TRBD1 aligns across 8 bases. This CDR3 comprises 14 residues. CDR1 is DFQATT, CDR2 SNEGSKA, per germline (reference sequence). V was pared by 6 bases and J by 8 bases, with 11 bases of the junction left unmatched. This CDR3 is CSAPDRVRYEKLFF. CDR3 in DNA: TGCAGTGCCCCGGACAGGGTGCGGTACGAAAAACTGTTTTTT.